This TCR beta chain emerged from a study of CD8+ T cells in alopecia areata. Study-wide findings and caveats: Greater clonality was observed in lesional scalp samples, especially alopecia totalis/universalis, versus normal scalp.

The CDR3 has 15 amino acids. The V and J ends lost 0 bases and 3 bases respectively, with 12 bases between them. In germline, CDR1 is SGHDT, CDR2 YYEEEE. Details on this clone: Its antigen is currently unknown.

RNA extraction and reverse transcription yielded cDNA as sequencing template. TCRdb keeps only in-frame clones here, not all; method: immunoSEQ multiplex PCR. The data show roughly 200,000 clones, less than 45% seen once. Documented treatment: oral pan-JAK inhibitor, 5-10 mg twice daily. It was from alopecia areata patients that lesional scalp punch biopsies and peripheral blood were collected. This receptor was taken from a human donor with alopecia areata. The genes are TRBV5-6 and TRBJ1-1; TRBD1 might be the D (5 bases). This sample comprised CD4+ T cells sorted from blood, obtained around week 31, from a patient treated with tofacitinib. In DNA, the CDR3 is TGTGCCAGCAGCTTGGCCCGTCTCAGGGACACTGAAGCTTTCTTT. The encoded protein is CASSLARLRDTEAFF.